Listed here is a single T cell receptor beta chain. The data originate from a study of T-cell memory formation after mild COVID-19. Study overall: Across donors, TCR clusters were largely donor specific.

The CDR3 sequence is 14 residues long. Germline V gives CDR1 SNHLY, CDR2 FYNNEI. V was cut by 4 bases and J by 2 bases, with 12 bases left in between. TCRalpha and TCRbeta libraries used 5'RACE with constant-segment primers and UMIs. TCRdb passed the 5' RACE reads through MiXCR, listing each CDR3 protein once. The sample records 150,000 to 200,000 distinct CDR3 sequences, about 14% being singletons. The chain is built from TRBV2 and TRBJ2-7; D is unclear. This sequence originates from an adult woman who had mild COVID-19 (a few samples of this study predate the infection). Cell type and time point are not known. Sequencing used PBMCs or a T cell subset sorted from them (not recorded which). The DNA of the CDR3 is TGTGCCAGCAGTGTTTCCAGGTCTACCTACGAGCAGTACTTC. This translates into CASSVSRSTYEQYF.